This T cell receptor beta chain was retrieved from a study of T cell changes during pregnancy in multiple sclerosis. The CDR3 length is 16 residues. CDR1 LNHNV and CDR2 YYDKDF come from the germline V gene (reference sequence). J gave up 10 bases and V 3 bases, and 13 bases lay outside the gene matches. Profiling relied on immunoSEQ multiplex PCR, and the TCRdb table lists in-frame clones only, not all of them. The data show 70,000 or so clones, with approximately 90% seen just once and roughly 1.5% held by the top ten. The sequences come from peripheral blood, collected in the third trimester of pregnancy. The rearrangement links TRBV15 to TRBJ1-4; 8 nucleotides agree with TRBD1. This receptor was identified in a female donor with multiple sclerosis, enrolled in a pregnancy study. The CDR3 is CATSRNSGTGGGKLFF. The CDR3 region has the DNA TGTGCCACCAGCAGGAATTCCGGGACAGGCGGAGGAAAACTGTTTTTT.